This is a list of T cell receptor beta chains from one sample in a study of blood T cells in healthy people across ages. TCRdb passed the 5' RACE reads through MiXCR, listing each CDR3 protein once. The table lists more than 1 million distinct CDR3 sequences, 40% to 55% of them singletons. The sample comprised blood. The receptors stem from a woman aged 55-70 years in good health. Each CDR3 is given without its conserved first and last residue.

TRBJ2-7	TRBV12-3/TRBV12-4	10	ASSHSQYEQY
TRBJ2-7	TRBV6-5	16	ASSYRTGGILDSYEQY
TRBJ2-3	TRBV15	12	ATSGPHGSDTQY
TRBJ2-3	TRBV5-1	14	ASSLNEVAGSGTQY
TRBJ2-3	TRBV12-3/TRBV12-4	12	ASSFGGSRDTQY
TRBJ2-5	TRBV3-1	14	ASSPGQGSSQETQY
TRBJ2-7	TRBV13	12	ASSGGTKAYEQY
TRBJ2-7	TRBV28	10	ASRSPGVEQY
TRBJ2-1	TRBV7-8	12	ASSWTGVVDEQF
.	TRBV20-1	12	SASREGLAPEQY
TRBJ2-3	TRBV14	13	ASRPSGSVIDTQY
TRBJ2-2	TRBV24-1	14	ATSDSGVGDTGELF
TRBJ2-5	TRBV18	14	ASSPSSGRWEETQY
TRBJ2-5	TRBV5-1	12	ASSLGLIGETQY
TRBJ2-7	TRBV28	15	ASPPRDRGRKSYEQY
TRBJ2-5	TRBV20-1	14	SARDSSRLTGETQY
TRBJ2-1	TRBV11-2	17	ASSLTETSGRALYNEQF
TRBJ2-1	TRBV12-3/TRBV12-4	12	ASAPGTVYNEQF
TRBJ2-3	TRBV20-1	13	SATAPGQGPDTQY
TRBJ1-4	TRBV3-1	14	ASSHRQAATNEKLF
TRBJ2-7	TRBV20-1	11	SASKAGGNEQY
TRBJ2-7	TRBV12-3/TRBV12-4	10	ASSEGAQEQY
TRBJ2-7	TRBV3-1	12	ASSQTYRGGEQY
TRBJ2-3	TRBV20-1	13	SAINNKDSTDTQY
TRBJ2-3	TRBV7-6	14	ASSLGTGGPGNTQY
TRBJ2-1	TRBV20-1	11	SASPNLRDEQF
TRBJ2-5	TRBV6-2/TRBV6-3	11	ASSYPGRETQY
TRBJ1-4	TRBV5-1	12	ASSLGQGNEKLF
TRBJ2-7	TRBV4-1	12	ASSQGFLEFEQY
TRBJ2-3	TRBV6-2/TRBV6-3	14	ASSFLAGGRTDTQY
TRBJ1-6	TRBV12-3/TRBV12-4	12	ASRRTGNNSPLH
TRBJ2-5	TRBV20-1	12	SAEWSLTQETQY
TRBJ2-3	TRBV10-3	10	AISPSTDTQY
TRBJ2-1	TRBV27	11	ASIFMGYNEQF
TRBJ2-7	TRBV3-1	12	ASSQEGSDYEQY
TRBJ1-1	TRBV5-6	12	ASDKGASDTEAF
.	TRBV6-5	12	ASTLTTGANEQY
TRBJ2-3	TRBV29-1	12	SVEPSGSGDTQY
TRBJ2-1	TRBV15	12	ATSRAASNNEQF
TRBJ2-7	TRBV2	12	ASSGGRLAGKEY
TRBJ2-5	TRBV5-6	15	ASSFLGFSGSQETQY
TRBJ2-4	TRBV5-1	11	ASSVTLGDIQY
TRBJ2-1	TRBV6-5	12	ASRGIGAHNEQF
TRBJ2-5	TRBV27	11	ASKAQKVETQY
TRBJ2-7	TRBV5-1	13	ASSPETTGYYEQY
TRBJ2-1	TRBV6-2/TRBV6-3	12	ASRGLARYNEQF
TRBJ2-3	TRBV30	13	AWRGGLAATDTQY
TRBJ1-4	TRBV18	13	ASSRTGTTNEKLF
TRBJ1-5	TRBV12-5	11	ASGPGLNQPQH
TRBJ2-7	TRBV27	14	ASSLSRGIPGDEQY
TRBJ2-1	TRBV2	14	ASKSFGGSGVNEQF
TRBJ2-5	TRBV7-9	11	ASSLGTGDEQY
TRBJ2-7	TRBV20-1	12	SAPLAGGHYEQY
.	TRBV27	13	ASGPAGKHHYEQY
TRBJ2-1	TRBV29-1	11	SVAAGAWYEQF